This T cell receptor beta chain was captured by sequencing in a study of CD8+ T cells in alopecia areata. Once RNA had been extracted, it was reverse transcribed into cDNA to act as the sequencing template. Clones were sequenced by immunoSEQ multiplex PCR, and TCRdb holds only the in-frame ones, with some missing. The table has around 210,000 clones, roughly 50% seen once. The germline gives CDR1 GTSNPN, CDR2 SVGIG (reference sequence). This CDR3 contains 14 residues. V shed 5 bases and J 4 bases; nucleotides not matched to a gene: 9. This TCR was sampled from a human donor in good health. The sample was CD8+ T cells sorted from blood. The gene calls are TRBV30 and TRBJ1-1, with 8 bases lining up with TRBD1. CDR3 loop: CAWVTGVGGTEAFF. As DNA, the CDR3 is TGTGCCTGGGTGACAGGGGTAGGTGGCACTGAAGCTTTCTTT.